These T cell receptor beta chains were read from a single sample in a study of Ad26.COV2.S vaccination and SARS-CoV-2 variants. Produced via immunoSEQ multiplex PCR; TCRdb's table is partial and in-frame only. The sample has 350,000 to 500,000 clones; around 90% are singletons. The input for sequencing was peripheral blood, taken in a trial of Ad26.COV2.S vaccine versus placebo. The receptors come from a person aged 18-60 years who received the Ad26.COV2.S COVID-19 vaccine or a placebo. CDR3s include the opening cysteine and the closing phenylalanine or tryptophan. The D gene is left open where the match is weak. Part of the rows lack a size; the others show once, few, many or a class for expanded clones.

D	length	size	V	J	CDR3	DNA
-	12	-	TRBV30	TRBJ2-5	CALGLRQETQYF	TGTGCCTTAGGACTGAGACAAGAGACCCAGTACTTC
TRBD2	15	-	TRBV5-1	TRBJ2-3	CASSETSGSWDTQYF	TGCGCCAGCAGCGAGACTAGCGGGAGTTGGGATACGCAGTATTTT
-	15	-	TRBV27	TRBJ2-7	CASSLSGPKPYEQYF	TGTGCCAGCAGTTTATCGGGCCCCAAACCCTACGAGCAGTACTTC
-	15	once	TRBV28	TRBJ1-5	CASTPIRFSNQPQHF	TGTGCCAGCACCCCGATTAGGTTTAGCAATCAGCCCCAGCATTTT
-	16	-	TRBV7-6	TRBJ2-1	CASSFNRARSYNEQFF	TGTGCCAGCAGCTTTAACAGGGCCCGCTCCTACAATGAGCAGTTCTTC
-	10	-	TRBV2	TRBJ2-7	CASSEGEQYF	TGTGCCAGCAGTGAAGGGGAGCAGTACTTC
TRBD1	14	-	TRBV7-2	TRBJ1-2	CASSARDSYYGYTF	TGTGCCAGCAGCGCCCGGGACAGTTACTATGGCTACACCTTC
TRBD1	15	-	TRBV27	TRBJ2-7	CASSFIPGQGDEQYF	TGTGCCAGCAGCTTTATACCGGGACAGGGGGACGAGCAGTACTTC
-	14	once	TRBV29-1	TRBJ2-3	CSAPKGGRTDTQYF	TGCAGCGCACCTAAGGGGGGACGCACAGATACGCAGTATTTT
TRBD2	15	few	TRBV2	TRBJ2-1	CASSLAGAPNDEQFF	TGTGCCAGCAGTTTAGCGGGAGCACCCAACGATGAGCAGTTCTTC
TRBD1	17	-	TRBV10-3	TRBJ2-5	CAISEGPTGTGPVAQYF	TGTGCCATCAGTGAGGGTCCAACCGGGACAGGGCCCGTGGCCCAGTACTTC
TRBD1	15	-	TRBV18	TRBJ2-5	CASSVLQGPQETQYF	TGTGCCAGCTCTGTACTACAGGGGCCCCAAGAGACCCAGTACTTC
-	15	-	TRBV11-1	TRBJ1-1	CASSLATRSETEAFF	TGTGCCAGCAGCTTAGCTACCCGATCAGAGACTGAAGCTTTCTTT
-	12	-	TRBV3-1/TRBV3-2	TRBJ1-2	CASSQRGLSYTF	TGTGCCAGCAGCCAGAGGGGGTTGAGCTACACCTTC
-	14	-	TRBV28	TRBJ2-3	CASSFVTATDTQYF	TGTGCCAGCAGTTTTGTGACGGCCACAGATACGCAGTATTTT
TRBD1	16	few	TRBV7-3	TRBJ2-1	CASSFLDRVEDNEQFF	TGTGCCAGCAGCTTTTTGGACAGGGTGGAGGACAATGAGCAGTTCTTC
TRBD1	14	-	TRBV7-8	TRBJ1-2	CASSLGDRNYGYTF	TGTGCCAGCAGCTTAGGGGACAGGAACTATGGCTACACCTTC
-	13	-	TRBV19	TRBJ2-5	CASSMQTRETQYF	TGTGCCAGTAGTATGCAGACTCGGGAGACCCAGTACTTC
-	16	-	TRBV21-1	TRBJ1-4	CASSGCGDPTNEKLFF	TGTGCCAGCAGCGGATGCGGCGACCCAACTAATGAAAAACTGTTTTTT
TRBD1	16	-	TRBV5-1	TRBJ2-7	CASSSTGGPRSYEQYF	TGCGCCAGCAGCTCGACAGGGGGCCCCCGCTCCTACGAGCAGTACTTC
-	13	-	TRBV11-2	TRBJ1-4	CASSKDHNEKLFF	TGTGCCAGCAGCAAGGACCATAATGAAAAACTGTTTTTT
-	17	-	TRBV4-2	TRBJ2-3	CASSQKSSGVSTDTQYF	TGTGCCAGCAGCCAAAAGTCTTCCGGGGTAAGCACAGATACGCAGTATTTT
-	12	-	TRBV3-1/TRBV3-2	TRBJ2-7	CASSEVGYEQYF	TGTGCCAGCAGCGAGGTCGGCTACGAGCAGTACTTC
-	14	-	TRBV7-9	TRBJ2-7	CASSRGSGAYEQYF	TGTGCCAGCAGCCGAGGCAGCGGCGCCTACGAGCAGTACTTC
-	14	-	TRBV18	TRBJ1-1	CASSPQQGSKGAFF	TGTGCCAGCTCACCACAACAGGGAAGTAAGGGAGCTTTCTTT
-	17	-	TRBV27	TRBJ2-7	CASSLEADNRVYDEQYF	TGTGCCAGCAGCCTGGAAGCCGATAACAGGGTCTATGACGAGCAGTACTTC
-	12	-	TRBV15	TRBJ2-7	CATSSGFYEQYF	TGTGCCACCAGCAGCGGTTTTTACGAGCAGTACTTC
-	13	-	TRBV25-1	TRBJ2-4	CASSSIRVNIQYF	TGTGCCAGCAGCTCCATCAGGGTAAACATTCAGTACTTC
-	12	-	TRBV9	TRBJ2-7	CASSPSSAEQYF	TGTGCCAGCAGCCCCTCCTCTGCCGAGCAGTACTTC
TRBD1	17	-	TRBV19	TRBJ1-5	CASSMWGQGGSNQPQHF	TGTGCCAGTAGTATGTGGGGACAGGGAGGAAGCAATCAGCCCCAGCATTTT
-	13	few	TRBV24-1	TRBJ1-1	CATSVGVNTEAFF	TGTGCCACCAGTGTGGGGGTGAACACTGAAGCTTTCTTT
-	17	once	TRBV27	TRBJ2-6	CASSKGGTFSGANVLTF	TGTGCCAGCAGTAAGGGGGGCACTTTCTCTGGGGCCAACGTCCTGACTTTC
TRBD2	16	-	TRBV10-3	TRBJ2-1	CAIMGDGTSGYNEQFF	TGTGCCATCATGGGGGATGGGACTAGCGGCTACAATGAGCAGTTCTTC